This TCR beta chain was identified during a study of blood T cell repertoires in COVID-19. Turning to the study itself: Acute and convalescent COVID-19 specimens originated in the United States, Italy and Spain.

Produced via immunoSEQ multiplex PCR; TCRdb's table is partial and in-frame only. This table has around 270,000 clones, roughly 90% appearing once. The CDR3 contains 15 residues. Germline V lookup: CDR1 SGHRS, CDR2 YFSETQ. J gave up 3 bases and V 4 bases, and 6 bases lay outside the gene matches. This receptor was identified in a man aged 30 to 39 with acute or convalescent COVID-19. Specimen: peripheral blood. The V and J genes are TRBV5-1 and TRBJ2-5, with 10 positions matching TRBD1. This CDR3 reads CASSRDRGSEETQYF. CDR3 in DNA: TGCGCCAGCAGCCGGGACAGGGGATCCGAAGAGACCCAGTACTTC.